What follows is one T cell receptor beta chain and its context. Its antigen is currently unknown. These data are taken from a study of cytomegalovirus exposure and HLA in healthy donors. Study-level points and caveats: Sequencing likely caused a cluster of highly shared sequence variants.

The PCR was carried out with 60 Vbeta primers and 13 Jbeta primers. Sequencing used immunoSEQ multiplex PCR; TCRdb keeps in-frame clones, though not all of them. The sample table sets out some 130,000 clones. This CDR3 spans 13 amino acids. V is TRBV1 and J is TRBJ1-4; the table's D call TRBD1 went unverified against the DNA. TRBV1 is a documented pseudogene. This sequence was found in a man in his late teens or twenties in good health and CMV-seronegative. Sequences were obtained from PBMCs. The CDR3 region is CTSSEGHNEKLFF. The DNA for the CDR3 is TGCACCAGCAGCGAGGGACATAATGAAAAACTGTTTTTT.